A selection of T cell receptor beta chains follows, all from one sample in a study of Graves' ophthalmopathy and Graves' hyperthyroidism. TCRdb re-called the multiplex PCR reads with MiXCR, one entry per CDR3 protein. The sample contains a few hundred thousand distinct CDR3 sequences, 15% to 20% of which appear only once. The material sequenced was peripheral blood. These TCRs come from an adult woman with stable Graves' hyperthyroidism. CDR3s include the opening cysteine and the closing phenylalanine or tryptophan. The order of the fields is CDR3 length, clone size, V gene, D gene, J gene, CDR3 protein, CDR3 DNA. A D gene is named only where the DNA matches it firmly. Not all rows give a size; the values are once, few, many and, for expanded clones, a class.

cdr3_length: 15; clone_size: .; v_call: TRBV6-1; d_call: .; j_call: TRBJ2-2; cdr3_aa: CASSERQGPTGELFF; cdr3_nt: TGTGCCAGCTCGGAGCGGCAGGGACCCACCGGGGAGCTGTTTTTT
cdr3_length: 19; clone_size: many; v_call: TRBV6-2/TRBV6-3; d_call: TRBD2; j_call: TRBJ2-7; cdr3_aa: CASSYSTLLTSGSSYEQYF; cdr3_nt: TGTGCCAGCAGTTACTCGACTCTCCTGACTAGCGGGAGTTCCTACGAGCAGTACTTC
cdr3_length: 12; clone_size: many; v_call: TRBV28; d_call: .; j_call: TRBJ1-5; cdr3_aa: CASNLWGQPQHF; cdr3_nt: TGTGCCAGCAACCTGTGGGGTCAGCCCCAGCATTTT
cdr3_length: 15; clone_size: many; v_call: TRBV2; d_call: TRBD2; j_call: TRBJ2-7; cdr3_aa: CASSTTSAALYEQYF; cdr3_nt: TGTGCCAGCAGCACTACTAGCGCTGCCCTCTACGAGCAGTACTTC
cdr3_length: 15; clone_size: many; v_call: TRBV2; d_call: .; j_call: TRBJ2-6; cdr3_aa: CASPMRGAGANVLTF; cdr3_nt: TGTGCCAGCCCAATGCGCGGGGCTGGGGCCAACGTCCTGACTTTC
cdr3_length: 14; clone_size: many; v_call: TRBV7-2; d_call: .; j_call: TRBJ2-7; cdr3_aa: CASSLSGYSYEQYF; cdr3_nt: TGTGCCAGCAGCCTCAGCGGGTATTCCTACGAGCAGTACTTC
cdr3_length: 16; clone_size: many; v_call: TRBV24-1; d_call: TRBD1; j_call: TRBJ2-2; cdr3_aa: CATSDRDRANTGELFF; cdr3_nt: TGTGCCACCAGTGATCGGGACAGGGCGAACACCGGGGAGCTGTTTTTT
cdr3_length: 15; clone_size: .; v_call: TRBV7-8; d_call: .; j_call: TRBJ1-1; cdr3_aa: CASSHRRLLSTEAFF; cdr3_nt: TGTGCCAGCAGCCATCGACGACTCCTCTCCACTGAAGCTTTCTTT
cdr3_length: 14; clone_size: many; v_call: TRBV3-1; d_call: TRBD1; j_call: TRBJ1-2; cdr3_aa: CASSATGDNYGYTF; cdr3_nt: TGTGCCAGCAGCGCAACAGGGGATAACTATGGCTACACCTTC
cdr3_length: 16; clone_size: many; v_call: TRBV20-1; d_call: .; j_call: TRBJ2-2; cdr3_aa: CSARVPGLTNTGELFF; cdr3_nt: TGCAGTGCTAGAGTTCCAGGACTAACGAACACCGGGGAGCTGTTTTTT
cdr3_length: 13; clone_size: many; v_call: TRBV9; d_call: .; j_call: TRBJ2-7; cdr3_aa: CASSVGDTYEQYF; cdr3_nt: TGTGCCAGCAGCGTAGGGGACACCTACGAGCAGTACTTC
cdr3_length: 17; clone_size: many; v_call: TRBV6-5; d_call: TRBD1; j_call: TRBJ1-3; cdr3_aa: CASSSNRPTGERNTIYF; cdr3_nt: TGTGCCAGCAGTTCGAACCGACCGACAGGGGAGAGAAACACCATATATTTT
cdr3_length: 20; clone_size: many; v_call: TRBV7-3; d_call: .; j_call: TRBJ2-7; cdr3_aa: CASSLTRPQDRVGRPREQYF; cdr3_nt: TGTGCCAGCAGCTTAACGAGGCCTCAAGACAGGGTCGGGAGGCCAAGGGAGCAGTACTTC
cdr3_length: 12; clone_size: many; v_call: TRBV7-4; d_call: .; j_call: TRBJ2-7; cdr3_aa: CASSLEGSEQYF; cdr3_nt: TGTGCCAGCAGCTTAGAGGGAAGCGAGCAGTACTTC
cdr3_length: 14; clone_size: many; v_call: TRBV20-1; d_call: TRBD1; j_call: TRBJ1-1; cdr3_aa: CSARDWQGASEAFF; cdr3_nt: TGCAGTGCTAGAGATTGGCAGGGGGCGTCTGAAGCTTTCTTT
cdr3_length: 14; clone_size: .; v_call: TRBV12-3/TRBV12-4; d_call: .; j_call: TRBJ2-5; cdr3_aa: CASSQQEFQETQYF; cdr3_nt: TGTGCCAGCAGTCAACAGGAATTCCAAGAGACCCAGTACTTC
cdr3_length: 13; clone_size: once; v_call: TRBV27; d_call: TRBD1; j_call: TRBJ1-6; cdr3_aa: CATRRDRVSPLHF; cdr3_nt: TGTGCCACCCGCCGGGACAGGGTTTCACCCCTCCACTTT
cdr3_length: 16; clone_size: few; v_call: TRBV29-1; d_call: TRBD2; j_call: TRBJ2-7; cdr3_aa: CSVEFVLAGGTYEQYF; cdr3_nt: TGCAGCGTTGAATTTGTGCTAGCGGGAGGAACCTACGAGCAGTACTTC
cdr3_length: 20; clone_size: .; v_call: TRBV6-1; d_call: TRBD1; j_call: TRBJ2-4; cdr3_aa: CASSQAHAGQGLVAKNIQYF; cdr3_nt: TGTGCCAGCAGTCAAGCCCATGCGGGACAGGGGCTTGTAGCCAAAAACATTCAGTACTTC
cdr3_length: 13; clone_size: many; v_call: TRBV19; d_call: TRBD2; j_call: TRBJ2-5; cdr3_aa: CASSTSGKETQYF; cdr3_nt: TGTGCCAGTAGTACTAGCGGGAAAGAGACCCAGTACTTC
cdr3_length: 15; clone_size: .; v_call: TRBV13; d_call: TRBD1; j_call: TRBJ1-2; cdr3_aa: CASSPRDRANYGYTF; cdr3_nt: TGTGCCAGCAGCCCCCGGGACAGAGCTAACTATGGCTACACCTTC
cdr3_length: 12; clone_size: many; v_call: TRBV28; d_call: .; j_call: TRBJ2-7; cdr3_aa: CASSPREYEQYF; cdr3_nt: TGTGCCAGCAGCCCACGGGAATACGAGCAGTACTTC
cdr3_length: 12; clone_size: many; v_call: TRBV7-2; d_call: .; j_call: TRBJ1-1; cdr3_aa: CASSLDAGGAFF; cdr3_nt: TGTGCCAGCAGCTTAGACGCCGGAGGAGCTTTCTTT
cdr3_length: 12; clone_size: many; v_call: TRBV20-1; d_call: .; j_call: TRBJ1-5; cdr3_aa: CSVGTGNQPQHF; cdr3_nt: TGCAGTGTGGGGACGGGCAATCAGCCCCAGCATTTT
cdr3_length: 17; clone_size: many; v_call: TRBV11-3; d_call: .; j_call: TRBJ1-1; cdr3_aa: CASSLGGQGKWSTEAFF; cdr3_nt: TGTGCCAGCAGCTTAGGAGGGCAAGGGAAGTGGAGTACTGAAGCTTTCTTT
cdr3_length: 18; clone_size: few; v_call: TRBV18; d_call: TRBD1; j_call: TRBJ2-7; cdr3_aa: CASSPLTTTGGITYEQYF; cdr3_nt: TGTGCCAGCTCACCACTCACGACGACAGGGGGGATCACCTACGAGCAGTACTTC
cdr3_length: 14; clone_size: .; v_call: TRBV6-5; d_call: .; j_call: TRBJ1-1; cdr3_aa: CASSFGGMYTEAFF; cdr3_nt: TGTGCCAGCAGTTTCGGGGGGATGTACACTGAAGCTTTCTTT
cdr3_length: 23; clone_size: many; v_call: TRBV28; d_call: TRBD2; j_call: TRBJ2-4; cdr3_aa: CASSFAGGGLAGRSGLAKNIKYF; cdr3_nt: TGTGCCAGCAGTTTCGCGGGTGGTGGACTAGCGGGACGCTCGGGGTTAGCCAAAAACATTAAGTACTTC
cdr3_length: 14; clone_size: .; v_call: TRBV5-5; d_call: .; j_call: TRBJ2-7; cdr3_aa: CASSETGLRGEQYF; cdr3_nt: TGTGCCAGCAGCGAAACCGGGCTTCGCGGCGAGCAGTACTTC
cdr3_length: 13; clone_size: many; v_call: TRBV29-1; d_call: .; j_call: TRBJ2-2; cdr3_aa: CSVRLAYTGELFF; cdr3_nt: TGCAGCGTAAGGCTAGCGTATACCGGGGAGCTGTTTTTT
cdr3_length: 12; clone_size: .; v_call: TRBV29-1; d_call: .; j_call: TRBJ1-5; cdr3_aa: CSVGGGDQPQHF; cdr3_nt: TGCAGCGTTGGGGGGGGGGATCAGCCCCAGCATTTT
cdr3_length: 13; clone_size: few; v_call: TRBV28; d_call: .; j_call: TRBJ2-5; cdr3_aa: CASENPRGETQYF; cdr3_nt: TGTGCCAGCGAGAATCCTCGGGGAGAGACCCAGTACTTC
cdr3_length: 13; clone_size: many; v_call: TRBV12-3/TRBV12-4; d_call: .; j_call: TRBJ2-7; cdr3_aa: CASSLAVHHEQYF; cdr3_nt: TGTGCCAGCAGTTTAGCTGTGCACCACGAGCAGTACTTC
cdr3_length: 15; clone_size: few; v_call: TRBV20-1; d_call: TRBD2; j_call: TRBJ2-1; cdr3_aa: CSAIAGTSFRSEQFF; cdr3_nt: TGCAGTGCTATAGCCGGGACTAGCTTCCGTTCTGAGCAGTTCTTC
cdr3_length: 14; clone_size: many; v_call: TRBV28; d_call: .; j_call: TRBJ1-2; cdr3_aa: CASSTPSTIYGYTF; cdr3_nt: TGTGCCAGCAGTACCCCCTCTACGATCTATGGCTACACCTTC
cdr3_length: 15; clone_size: many; v_call: TRBV19; d_call: .; j_call: TRBJ2-7; cdr3_aa: CASSPRRQGIYEQYF; cdr3_nt: TGTGCCAGTAGTCCCCGGAGGCAGGGAATCTACGAGCAGTACTTC
cdr3_length: 12; clone_size: many; v_call: TRBV28; d_call: .; j_call: TRBJ2-7; cdr3_aa: CASSLLAYEQYF; cdr3_nt: TGTGCCAGCAGTTTACTAGCCTACGAGCAGTACTTC